Shown below are 15 T cell receptor beta chains from a single sample sequenced in a study of Ad26.COV2.S vaccination and SARS-CoV-2 variants. Noted treatment: 19 received Ad26.COV2.S at low or high dose, single or two shots; about 5 received placebo; per-sample allocation not given. The study sampled participants on day 63 after the first vaccine or placebo injection. Sequenced by immunoSEQ multiplex PCR; TCRdb stores in-frame clones only, minus some. This sample yields some 410,000 clones, of which over 80% are seen a single time; 1.5% to 2% belongs to the top ten. The source material was peripheral blood, sampled in a trial of Ad26.COV2.S vaccine versus placebo. The receptors were gathered from a person aged 18-65 years who received the Ad26.COV2.S COVID-19 vaccine or a placebo.

This clone was recorded only once. The rearrangement joins TRBV3-1 (or the pseudogene TRBV3-2) to TRBJ1-6, with D uncertain. Germline CDR1 LGHDT, CDR2 YNNKEL (reference sequence). Trimming removed 1 base from V and 6 bases from J, with 7 bases in between. This CDR3 comprises 14 residues. This CDR3 reads CASSQGLVNSPLHF. The DNA of the CDR3 is TGTGCCAGCAGCCAAGGACTGGTTAATTCACCCCTCCACTTT.

V usage is TRBV10-1 and J usage is TRBJ2-3; D call uncertain. The germline gives CDR1 WNHNN, CDR2 SYGVQD (reference sequence). Trimming pared 0 bases from V and 6 bases from J, leaving 4 bases between. The CDR3 sequence is 12 residues long. CDR3 nucleotides: TGCGCCAGCAGTGAGTCGTTGGATACGCAGTATTTT. Translating gives CASSESLDTQYF.

About this clone: This sample includes further DNA sequences coding for the same CDR3. The chain links TRBV6-5 to TRBJ2-7; a weak D match, TRBD2 (6 bases). Germline-derived CDR1 and CDR2 are MNHEY and SVGAGI. V was trimmed by 6 bases and J by 6 bases, leaving 9 bases between them. CDR3 length: 11 amino acids. This CDR3 is CASSLGGEQYF. The CDR3 DNA follows: TGTGCCAGCAGCTTGGGGGGCGAGCAGTACTTC.

The chain links TRBV5-4 to TRBJ2-1; 9 nucleotides agree with TRBD1. Per germline, CDR1 SGHNT and CDR2 YYREEE (reference sequence). J was trimmed by 8 bases and V by 2 bases; bases with no gene match: 8. This CDR3 is 15 amino acids long. The CDR3 nucleotides read TGTGCCAGCAGCTTCCGGGACAGGGTTGTTGATGAGCAGTTCTTC. It codes for CASSFRDRVVDEQFF.

The J gene is TRBJ2-7, the V gene TRBV7-2; 9 bases fit TRBD1. The CDR3 runs 16 residues. V lost 5 bases and J lost 4; bases outside the gene matches: 12. In germline, CDR1 is SGHTA, CDR2 FQGNSA. The CDR3 reads CASSPTGTGTPYEQYF. The CDR3 DNA follows: TGTGCCAGCAGCCCGACAGGGACAGGGACACCATACGAGCAGTACTTC.

This chain connects TRBV28 to TRBJ2-2, with D possibly matching TRBD1 (6 bases). This CDR3 contains 15 residues. V lost 5 bases, J lost 4 bases, and 14 bases lay in between. From germline, CDR1 is MDHEN and CDR2 SYDVKM. The CDR3 loop reads CASSITGRFTGELFF. The CDR3 DNA is TGTGCCAGCAGTATCACAGGGCGATTCACCGGGGAGCTGTTTTTT.

The rearrangement links TRBV25-1 to TRBJ1-2, with D possibly TRBD1 on 5 matching bases. CDR3 length: 13 amino acids. V was shortened by 1 base and J by 8 bases, with 11 bases between the two germline ends. CDR1 is MGHDK, CDR2 SYGVNS, per germline. DNA of the CDR3: TGTGCCAGCAGTGAATTAGGGGTTTTCGGCTACACCTTC. Its protein product is CASSELGVFGYTF.

In DNA, the CDR3 is TGTGCCAGCAGCTTAGAACAAAACACTGAAGCTTTCTTT. Its translation is CASSLEQNTEAFF. The chain carries TRBV11-3 and TRBJ1-1; D unclear. Germline V lookup: CDR1 SGHNT, CDR2 YENEEA. This CDR3 has 13 amino acids. With 0 bases removed from V and 2 bases from J, the gap between germline ends came to 4 bases.

The chain uses TRBV9 and TRBJ2-3; 10 bases match TRBD2. The germline V gene encodes CDR1 SGDLS and CDR2 YYNGEE. There are 15 residues in the CDR3. V shed 4 bases and J 6 bases; nucleotides not matched to a gene: 8. In DNA, the CDR3 is TGTGCCAGCAGCACCTTAGCGGGGGGTACTGATACGCAGTATTTT. As protein: CASSTLAGGTDTQYF. The full variable domain, rest sourced from reference TRBV9 and TRBJ2-3, is DSGVTQTPKHLITATGQRVTLRCSPRSGDLSVYWYQQSLDQGLQFLIQYYNGEERAKGNILERFSAQQFPDLHSELNLSSLELGDSALYFCASSTLAGGTDTQYFGPGTRLTVL.

The V call is TRBV2, the J call TRBJ1-1; no definite D call. Per germline, CDR1 SNHLY and CDR2 FYNNEI. V was trimmed by 3 bases and J by 5 bases, leaving 13 bases between them. The length of the CDR3 is 14 residues. CDR3 bases: TGTGCCAGCAGTGACCGCCCAGGTAGGACTGAAGCTTTCTTT. It yields the protein CASSDRPGRTEAFF.

The CDR3 DNA reads TGTGCCAGCTCACCACCAGGGAAGAACTATGGCTACACCTTC. It is translated as CASSPPGKNYGYTF. The rearrangement uses TRBV18 and TRBJ1-2; no definite D call. This CDR3 comprises 14 residues. The V end was cut by 0 bases, the J end by 2 bases, with 7 bases between. Germline CDR1 reads KGHSH; CDR2 reads LQKENI.

The V and J genes are TRBV19 and TRBJ2-2; D is possibly TRBD1 (5 bases). The length of the CDR3 is 15 residues. V was shortened by 2 bases and J by 6 bases, with 13 bases between the two germline ends. Per germline, CDR1 LNHDA and CDR2 SQIVND (reference sequence). The CDR3 loop is CASSITGHRPGELFF. The CDR3 nucleotides read TGTGCCAGTAGTATAACAGGACATCGACCCGGGGAGCTGTTTTTT.

V is TRBV7-8 and J is TRBJ2-1, with a possible D match to TRBD2 (6 bases). Germline V lookup: CDR1 SGHVS, CDR2 FQNEAQ. Trimming took off 0 bases at V and 4 bases at J, with 13 bases between the two ends. There are 16 residues in the CDR3. The CDR3 region is CASSLAPNGGYNEQFF. The CDR3 nucleotides are TGTGCCAGCAGCTTAGCGCCAAATGGAGGGTACAATGAGCAGTTCTTC. The full variable domain, rest sourced from reference TRBV7-8 and TRBJ2-1, is GAGVSQSPRYKVAKRGQDVALRCDPISGHVSLFWYQQALGQGPEFLTYFQNEAQLDKSGLPSDRFFAERPEGSVSTLKIQRTQQEDSAVYLCASSLAPNGGYNEQFFGPGTRLTVL.

This clone was seen more than once but under ten times. The rearrangement uses TRBV6-5 and TRBJ1-2; 7 bases map to TRBD1. CDR3 length: 15 residues. Germline V gene data show CDR1 as MNHEY and CDR2 as SVGAGI. With 0 bases clipped from V and 4 bases from J, the junction kept 5 bases outside the gene matches. The CDR3 loop is CASSYSGGGFYGYTF. The CDR3, as DNA: TGTGCCAGCAGTTACTCAGGGGGCGGCTTCTATGGCTACACCTTC.

The CDR3, as DNA: TGTGCCAGCAGCCACAAACCGGTGAACACTGAAGCTTTCTTT. Protein: CASSHKPVNTEAFF. The V gene is TRBV3-1 (or the pseudogene TRBV3-2), the J gene TRBJ1-1; D remains ambiguous. This CDR3 is built from 14 residues. CDR1 and CDR2 from the germline V gene are LGHDT and YNNKEL (reference sequence). The V end lost 3 bases, the J end lost 0 bases, and 8 bases lay between the germline ends.